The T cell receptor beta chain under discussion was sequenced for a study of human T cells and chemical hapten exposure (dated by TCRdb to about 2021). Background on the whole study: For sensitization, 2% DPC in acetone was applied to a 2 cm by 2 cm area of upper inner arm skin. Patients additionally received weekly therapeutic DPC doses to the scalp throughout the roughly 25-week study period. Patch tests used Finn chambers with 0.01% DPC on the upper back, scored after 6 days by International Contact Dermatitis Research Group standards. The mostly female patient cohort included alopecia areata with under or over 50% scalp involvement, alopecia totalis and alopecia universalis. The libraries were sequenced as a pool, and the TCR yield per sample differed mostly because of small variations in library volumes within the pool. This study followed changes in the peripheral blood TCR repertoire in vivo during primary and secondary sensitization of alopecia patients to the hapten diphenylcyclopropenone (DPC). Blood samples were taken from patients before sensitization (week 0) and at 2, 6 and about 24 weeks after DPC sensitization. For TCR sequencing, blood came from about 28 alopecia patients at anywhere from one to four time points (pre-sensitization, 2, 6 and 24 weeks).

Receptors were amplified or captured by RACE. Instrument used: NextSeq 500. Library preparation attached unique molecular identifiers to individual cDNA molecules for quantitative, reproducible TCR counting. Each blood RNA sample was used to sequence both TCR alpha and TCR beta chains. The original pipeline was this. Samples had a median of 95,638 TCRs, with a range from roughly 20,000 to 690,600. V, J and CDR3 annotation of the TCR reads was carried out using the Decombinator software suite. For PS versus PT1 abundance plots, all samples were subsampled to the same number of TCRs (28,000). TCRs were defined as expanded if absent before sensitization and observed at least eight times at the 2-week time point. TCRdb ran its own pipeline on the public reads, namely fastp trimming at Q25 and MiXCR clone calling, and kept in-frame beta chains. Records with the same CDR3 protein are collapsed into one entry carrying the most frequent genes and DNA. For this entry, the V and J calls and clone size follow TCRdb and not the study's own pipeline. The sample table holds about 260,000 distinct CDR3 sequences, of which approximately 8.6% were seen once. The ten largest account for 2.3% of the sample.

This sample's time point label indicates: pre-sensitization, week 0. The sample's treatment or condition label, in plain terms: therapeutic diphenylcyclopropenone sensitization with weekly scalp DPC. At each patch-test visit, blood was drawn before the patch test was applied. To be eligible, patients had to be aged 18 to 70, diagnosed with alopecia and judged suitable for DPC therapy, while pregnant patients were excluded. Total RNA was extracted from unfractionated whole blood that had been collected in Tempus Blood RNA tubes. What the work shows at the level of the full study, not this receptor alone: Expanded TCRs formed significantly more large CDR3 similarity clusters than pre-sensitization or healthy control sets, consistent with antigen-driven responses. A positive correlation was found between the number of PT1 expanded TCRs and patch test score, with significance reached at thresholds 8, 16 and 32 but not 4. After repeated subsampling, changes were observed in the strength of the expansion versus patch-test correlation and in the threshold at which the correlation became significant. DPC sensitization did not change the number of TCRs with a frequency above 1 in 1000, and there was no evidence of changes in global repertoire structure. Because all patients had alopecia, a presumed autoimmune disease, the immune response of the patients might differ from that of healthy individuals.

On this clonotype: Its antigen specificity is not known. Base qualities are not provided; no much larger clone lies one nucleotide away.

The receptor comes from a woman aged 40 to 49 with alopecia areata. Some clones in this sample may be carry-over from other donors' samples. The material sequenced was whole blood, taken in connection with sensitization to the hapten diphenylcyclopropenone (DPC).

The CDR3 corresponds to CASSYSWSGQARGNTIYF. In nucleotide form, the sequence is TGTGCCAGCAGCTATTCCTGGTCGGGGCAGGCAAGAGGAAACACCATATATTTT. Recombination linked TRBV6-5 to TRBJ1-3, and TRBD1 may be the D gene, going by 5 matching bases. From a lookup of the germline V gene, CDR1 and CDR2 are MNHEY and SVGAGI. The CDR3 contains 18 residues, cysteine and phenylalanine counted. Only the CDR3 region is kept as DNA, spanning 54 bases read in frame from base 1. At the junction V is shortened by 6 bases and J by 4 bases, with 25 bases in between.